This passage covers 9 T cell receptor beta chains from one sample sequenced in a study of control samples from healthy donors and cancer patients. Sequencing was performed with immunoSEQ multiplex PCR; in TCRdb, only in-frame clones are kept and a portion is missing. The sample records under 200,000 clones, 91% being singletons. Sample: blood. The origin of the receptors is a woman younger than 45 in good health.

The chain uses TRBV6-2 or TRBV6-3 and TRBJ1-1; 9 bases align to TRBD1. With 3 bases clipped from V and 8 bases from J, the junction kept 1 base outside the gene matches. The CDR3 totals 12 residues. Germline assignment: CDR1 MNHEY and CDR2 SVGEGT. The CDR3 DNA sequence: TGTGCCAGCAGTTATGGACAGGGGGAAGCTTTCTTT. It encodes CASSYGQGEAFF.

V gene TRBV18 combines with J gene TRBJ1-4; 11 positions agree with TRBD1. The ends lost 0 bases at V and 7 bases at J; junction bases unmatched: 4. Germline V lookup: CDR1 KGHSH, CDR2 LQKENI. The CDR3 has 16 amino acids. CDR3 sequence reads: CASSPPGTGGSEKLFF. In DNA, the CDR3 is TGTGCCAGCTCACCACCGGGGACAGGGGGGAGTGAAAAACTGTTTTTT.

The chain recombines TRBV4-3 with TRBJ1-1, with TRBD1 matching 7 bases. Per germline, CDR1 LGHNA and CDR2 YSLEER. This CDR3 region has 16 residues. The ends lost 0 bases at V and 5 bases at J; junction bases unmatched: 9. The CDR3 protein is CASSQDRGVRGTEAFF. As DNA, the CDR3 is TGCGCCAGCAGCCAAGACAGGGGGGTTAGAGGAACTGAAGCTTTCTTT.

The CDR3 region has the DNA TGTGCCAGCAGCACGGACAGGCCCTATGGCTACACCTTC. This sequence encodes CASSTDRPYGYTF. The V and J genes are TRBV5-5 and TRBJ1-2, with 7 bases aligning to TRBD1. This CDR3 has 13 amino acids. The germline gives CDR1 SGHKS, CDR2 YYEKEE (reference sequence). V trimming: 4 bases; J trimming: 4 bases; junction bases outside the gene matches: 4.

On this clone: Other nucleotide sequences from this sample produce the same CDR3. The gene calls are TRBV6-5 and TRBJ1-1; D gene ambiguous. There are 14 residues in the CDR3. Trimming pared 3 bases from V and 0 bases from J, leaving 8 bases between. CDR1 and CDR2 (germline): MNHEY, SVGAGI. The CDR3 DNA follows: TGTGCCAGCAGTTATGGGGTGATGAACACTGAAGCTTTCTTT. Amino acids: CASSYGVMNTEAFF.

The CDR3 DNA is TGTGCCAGCAGTGACAGGGGGCCTTACAATGAGCAGTTCTTC. It specifies CASSDRGPYNEQFF. The gene calls are TRBV28 and TRBJ2-1, with TRBD1 matching over 10 bases. The CDR3 loop spans 14 amino acids. CDR1 is MDHEN and CDR2 is SYDVKM in the germline V gene. J gave up 4 bases and V 5 bases, and 2 bases lay outside the gene matches. Supplemented by reference TRBV28 and TRBJ2-1, the full variable domain reads DVKVTQSSRYLVKRTGEKVFLECVQDMDHENMFWYRQDPGLGLRLIYFSYDVKMKEKGDIPEGYSVSREKKERFSLILESASTNQTSMYLCASSDRGPYNEQFFGPGTRLTVL.

On this clone itself: The same CDR3 can be traced to other DNA sequences in this sample. The chain uses TRBV28 and TRBJ2-6, with a possible D match to TRBD2 (6 bases). Germline CDR1 and CDR2: MDHEN and SYDVKM. The ends were cut back, 6 bases at V and 1 base at J, with 13 bases in the middle. There are 16 residues in the CDR3. The CDR3 loop is CASSLRGRSGANVLTF. The CDR3 bases are TGTGCCAGCAGCCTTCGTGGGAGGTCTGGGGCCAACGTCCTGACTTTC. Based on the CDR3 plus reference TRBV28 and TRBJ2-6, the full variable domain is DVKVTQSSRYLVKRTGEKVFLECVQDMDHENMFWYRQDPGLGLRLIYFSYDVKMKEKGDIPEGYSVSREKKERFSLILESASTNQTSMYLCASSLRGRSGANVLTFGAGSRLTVL.

The chain combines TRBV11-3 with TRBJ2-1; TRBD1 might be the D (6 bases). V gave up 5 bases and J gave up 5 bases, with 13 bases separating them. The CDR3 is 14 amino acids. Germline CDR1 reads SGHNT; CDR2 reads YENEEA. CDR3: CASSPRTANNEQFF. The DNA for the CDR3 is TGTGCCAGCAGCCCCAGGACAGCCAACAATGAGCAGTTCTTC. Looking up the rest from reference TRBV11-3 and TRBJ2-1 gives the full variable domain: EAGVVQSPRYKIIEKKQPVAFWCNPISGHNTLYWYLQNLGQGPELLIRYENEEAVDDSQLPKDRFSAERLKGVDSTLKIQPAELGDSAVYLCASSPRTANNEQFFGPGTRLTVL.

V is TRBV11-2 and J is TRBJ2-3; either TRBD1 or TRBD2 may fit D (5 bases each). V lost 5 bases to trimming and J lost 7 bases, with 13 bases between them. The CDR3 has 13 amino acids. Per germline, CDR1 SGHAT and CDR2 FQNNGV. The CDR3 nucleotides read TGTGCCAGCAGCATCCGGGACGTAAATACGCAGTATTTT. Translating it yields CASSIRDVNTQYF.